A single sample is the source of the 18 T cell receptor beta chains below, sequenced in a study of blood T cell repertoires in COVID-19. Sequencing was performed with immunoSEQ multiplex PCR; in TCRdb, only in-frame clones are kept and a portion is missing. The table lists tens of thousands of clones, 85% to 90% of them singletons. Sample: peripheral blood. The origin of the receptors is a man aged 65-85 years with active or convalescent COVID-19.

The V gene is TRBV5-8, the J gene TRBJ2-1, with D perhaps matching TRBD1 (5 bases). Trimming removed 0 bases at V and 7 bases at J, with 14 bases between. Germline CDR1 SGHTS, CDR2 YDEGEE. The CDR3 runs 15 residues. The CDR3 here is CASSLVAGWKNEQFF. CDR3 sequence (DNA): TGTGCCAGCAGCTTGGTAGCAGGGTGGAAGAATGAGCAGTTCTTC.

The chain carries TRBV6-5 and TRBJ2-2, with 9 positions matching TRBD1. V lost 1 base and J lost 6; bases outside the gene matches: 0. Germline V gene sequence: CDR1 MNHEY, CDR2 SVGAGI. The CDR3 runs to 14 residues. The CDR3 nucleotides are TGTGCCAGCAGTTACTACAGGGGGCCCGGGGAGCTGTTTTTT. Translating gives CASSYYRGPGELFF.

The chain recombines TRBV7-6 with TRBJ2-7, with 7 nucleotides matching TRBD1. V lost 7 bases to trimming and J lost 6 bases; unmatched junction nucleotides: 12. The CDR3 is made up of 14 amino acids. Germline V CDR1 and CDR2: SGHVS, FNYEAQ. CDR3 in amino acids: CASTVTGLPGEQYF. The CDR3 bases are TGTGCCAGCACCGTGACAGGGCTACCCGGCGAGCAGTACTTC.

J is TRBJ1-4 and V is TRBV18, with TRBD1 as a possible D gene (5 bases). V was cut by 6 bases and J by 7 bases, with 24 bases left in between. CDR1 is KGHSH and CDR2 is LQKENI in the germline V gene. The CDR3 loop spans 17 amino acids. The CDR3 DNA reads TGTGCCAGCTCCCCAAGGCAGGGAGGTTTTGAGACTGAAAAACTGTTTTTT. It yields the protein CASSPRQGGFETEKLFF.

This rearrangement joins TRBV27 to TRBJ2-3, with 10 nucleotides matching TRBD1. The length of the CDR3 is 18 residues. Germline assignment: CDR1 MNHEY and CDR2 SMNVEV (reference sequence). Trimming took 0 bases from V and 4 from J; bases not matched to a gene: 10. The DNA of the CDR3 is TGTGCCAGCAGTTTATCGTTCCCCGGGACAGGGGTTGCAGATACGCAGTATTTT. Amino acid sequence: CASSLSFPGTGVADTQYF.

The rearrangement links TRBV30 to TRBJ2-7; D remains ambiguous. This CDR3 has 10 residues. With 2 bases removed from V and 6 bases from J, the gap between germline ends came to 5 bases. CDR1 is GTSNPN and CDR2 is SVGIG in the germline V gene (reference sequence). Here the CDR3 reads CAWSKSEQYF. For the CDR3, the DNA is TGTGCCTGGAGTAAGAGCGAGCAGTACTTC. The full variable domain, completed using reference TRBV30 and TRBJ2-7, is SQTIHQWPATLVQPVGSPLSLECTVEGTSNPNLYWYRQAAGRGLQLLFYSVGIGQISSEVPQNLSASRPQDRQFILSSKKLLLSDSGFYLCAWSKSEQYFGPGTRLTVT.

The gene calls are TRBV7-8 and TRBJ2-3; 7 bases align to TRBD2. From germline, CDR1 is SGHVS and CDR2 FQNEAQ. CDR3 length equals 15 residues. The junction had 5 bases not matched to a gene; V was cut back by 4 bases and J by 1 base. The CDR3 DNA is TGTGCCAGCAGCTCCCGGGGGGACCGCACAGATACGCAGTATTTT. It is translated as CASSSRGDRTDTQYF.

This chain uses TRBV2 with TRBJ2-7, with 7 positions matching TRBD1. Germline lookup yields CDR1 SNHLY and CDR2 FYNNEI. This CDR3 contains 14 residues. Losses at the gene ends were 6 bases for V and 2 bases for J; bases not matched to a gene: 7. The CDR3 DNA follows: TGTGCCAGCAGCTACACAGGGGAAACCTACGAGCAGTACTTC. Translation gives CASSYTGETYEQYF.

This chain joins TRBV9 and TRBJ1-3; D is unclear. CDR1 SGDLS and CDR2 YYNGEE come from the germline V gene. The CDR3 covers 15 residues. Trimming pared 0 bases from V and 0 bases from J, leaving 7 bases between. This CDR3 is CASSVADTSGNTIYF. The CDR3 DNA reads TGTGCCAGCAGCGTAGCCGACACCTCTGGAAACACCATATATTTT.

This chain connects TRBV2 to TRBJ2-5; a weak D match, TRBD2 (6 bases). CDR1 is SNHLY and CDR2 is FYNNEI in the germline V gene. The CDR3 runs 14 residues. V was clipped by 1 base and J by 7 bases, with 13 bases between them. The CDR3 sequence: CASSEVKGAGTQYF. CDR3 DNA sequence: TGTGCCAGCAGTGAAGTGAAGGGAGCGGGGACCCAGTACTTC. Drawing the rest from reference TRBV2 and TRBJ2-5, the complete variable domain is EPEVTQTPSHQVTQMGQEVILRCVPISNHLYFYWYRQILGQKVEFLVSFYNNEISEKSEIFDDQFSVERPDGSNFTLKIRSTKLEDSAMYFCASSEVKGAGTQYFGPGTRLLVL.

The chain recombines TRBV5-1 with TRBJ2-2; TRBD2 matches 11 bases. V shed 1 base, J shed 4 bases, and the junction held 12 bases outside the gene matches. The CDR3 contains 19 residues. In germline, CDR1 is SGHRS, CDR2 YFSETQ. The CDR3 coding sequence is TGCGCCAGCAGCTTGTCCCTGACTAGCGGGACGGTCGGCACCGGGGAGCTGTTTTTT. Amino acids: CASSLSLTSGTVGTGELFF.

This clone has a handful of counts. This rearrangement joins TRBV2 to TRBJ2-3; 7 positions agree with TRBD2. CDR1 is SNHLY, CDR2 FYNNEI, per germline. V trimming: 5 bases; J trimming: 2 bases; junction bases outside the gene matches: 7. The CDR3 loop spans 15 amino acids. The CDR3 loop reads CASSFEGGNTDTQYF. The DNA for the CDR3 is TGTGCCAGCAGTTTCGAGGGAGGGAACACAGATACGCAGTATTTT.

The rearrangement uses TRBV6-5 and TRBJ2-7; 9 nucleotides agree with TRBD1. The CDR3 contains 15 residues. J gave up 2 bases and V 6 bases, and 8 bases lay outside the gene matches. Germline assignment: CDR1 MNHEY and CDR2 SVGAGI. CDR3 protein: CASRDGDRDTYEQYF. CDR3 DNA sequence: TGTGCCAGCAGGGACGGGGACAGGGACACCTACGAGCAGTACTTC.

The chain combines TRBV7-8 with TRBJ1-1; 9 bases map to TRBD1. In germline, CDR1 is SGHVS, CDR2 FQNEAQ. This CDR3 has 15 amino acids. Trimming at V came to 3 bases and at J to 0 bases, leaving 2 bases not matched to a gene. CDR3 region: CASSFGTGMNTEAFF. The CDR3 region has the DNA TGTGCCAGCAGCTTTGGGACAGGGATGAACACTGAAGCTTTCTTT.

V gene TRBV7-2 combines with J gene TRBJ2-1; 14 bases line up with TRBD2. Germline-derived CDR1 and CDR2 are SGHTA and FQGNSA. The CDR3 consists of 17 residues. Losses at the gene ends were 2 bases for V and 8 bases for J; bases not matched to a gene: 8. CDR3 sequence reads: CASSLRLAGGGMDEQFF. The CDR3 nucleotides are TGTGCCAGCAGCTTAAGACTAGCGGGAGGGGGCATGGATGAGCAGTTCTTC. The full variable domain, rest sourced from reference TRBV7-2 and TRBJ2-1, is GAGVSQSPSNKVTEKGKDVELRCDPISGHTALYWYRQSLGQGLEFLIYFQGNSAPDKSGLPSDRFSAERTGGSVSTLTIQRTQQEDSAVYLCASSLRLAGGGMDEQFFGPGTRLTVL.

This chain connects TRBV5-1 to TRBJ1-4; 9 nucleotides line up with TRBD1. This CDR3 is built from 16 residues. Losses at the gene ends were 3 bases for V and 3 bases for J; bases not matched to a gene: 6. Germline lookup yields CDR1 SGHRS and CDR2 YFSETQ. In DNA form, the CDR3 reads TGCGCCAGCAGCTGGGGACAGGGAAGCTCTAATGAAAAACTGTTTTTT. Its protein product is CASSWGQGSSNEKLFF.

This clone has only a few counts. The same CDR3 also results from other DNA sequences found in this sample. This chain connects TRBV3-1 (or the pseudogene TRBV3-2) to TRBJ2-1; 7 nucleotides match TRBD1. This CDR3 is built from 14 residues. Per the germline V gene, CDR1 is LGHDT and CDR2 is YNNKEL (reference sequence). V lost 4 bases to trimming and J lost 6 bases; unmatched junction nucleotides: 6. As DNA, the CDR3 is TGTGCCAGCAGCCTCCGGACAGGCGGCAATGAGCAGTTCTTC. This encodes CASSLRTGGNEQFF.

The J gene is TRBJ2-2, the V gene TRBV9; 7 positions agree with TRBD2. V lost 0 bases, J lost 3 bases, and 8 bases stayed unmatched. This CDR3 comprises 17 residues. Germline CDR1 and CDR2: SGDLS and YYNGEE. The CDR3: CASSVAGSAGDTGELFF. The DNA for the CDR3 is TGTGCCAGCAGCGTAGCTGGTAGTGCGGGAGACACCGGGGAGCTGTTTTTT. Full variable domain (remainder filled in from reference TRBV9 and TRBJ2-2): DSGVTQTPKHLITATGQRVTLRCSPRSGDLSVYWYQQSLDQGLQFLIQYYNGEERAKGNILERFSAQQFPDLHSELNLSSLELGDSALYFCASSVAGSAGDTGELFFGEGSRLTVL.